The 31 T cell receptor beta chains given below trace back to one sample, sequenced in a study of T cells in Graves' hyperthyroidism and ophthalmopathy. There were TCR beta CDR3 regions amplified from RNA transcripts. An initial round of RT-PCR targeting the TCR CDR3 relied on the HTBI primer set. One entry per CDR3 protein, called by TCRdb with MiXCR from the multiplex PCR reads. This table holds some 500,000 distinct CDR3 sequences, 13% to 15% found once. Sequencing input: blood. The receptor set was obtained from a young woman with Graves' hyperthyroidism.

This clonotype was detected once. This chain connects TRBV6-2 or TRBV6-3 to TRBJ1-1; D unresolved. Per germline, CDR1 MNHEY and CDR2 SVGEGT. The CDR3 totals 13 residues. V lost 5 bases, J lost 11 bases, and 18 bases lay in between. The CDR3 loop reads CASSRMQIRRAFF. In nucleotides, the CDR3 is TGTGCCAGCAGTAGGATGCAGATCAGGAGGGCTTTCTTT.

There are many counts of this clonotype. The V call is TRBV7-9, the J call TRBJ1-2; D not resolved. Trimming stripped 4 bases from V and 7 bases from J, with 19 bases between. Germline CDR1 is SEHNR and CDR2 is FQNEAQ (reference sequence). The CDR3 extends over 15 amino acids. The CDR3 here is CASSYGVSGKFGYTF. DNA for the CDR3: TGTGCCAGCAGCTATGGGGTCTCGGGAAAGTTTGGCTACACCTTC.

This clonotype was picked up a small number of times. This chain joins TRBV20-1 and TRBJ1-5, with D unresolved. This CDR3 is 14 amino acids long. Trimming cost V 0 bases and J 2 bases, with 8 bases left between them. CDR1 is DFQATT and CDR2 is SNEGSKA in the germline V gene (reference sequence). CDR3 loop: CSARDGEGNQPQHF. For the CDR3, the DNA is TGCAGTGCTAGAGATGGGGAGGGCAATCAGCCCCAGCATTTT.

The sample holds many counts of this clonotype. The CDR3: CASRLGITGYGYTF. In DNA form, the CDR3 reads TGTGCCAGCAGGTTAGGGATTACCGGCTATGGCTACACCTTC. The chain employs TRBV9 and TRBJ1-2; no definite D call. The CDR3 is made up of 14 amino acids. CDR1 and CDR2 (germline): SGDLS, YYNGEE. V lost 5 bases, J lost 4 bases, and 15 bases lay in between.

This clonotype was detected once. The chain employs TRBV19 and TRBJ2-6; D gene ambiguous. The CDR3 totals 14 residues. The germline gives CDR1 LNHDA, CDR2 SQIVND (reference sequence). V was clipped by 9 bases and J by 0 bases, with 9 bases between them. CDR3 bases: TGTGCCAGCCAAGGATTCTCTGGGGCCAACGTCCTGACTTTC. This translates into CASQGFSGANVLTF.

This clonotype occurred a few times. The chain combines TRBV27 with TRBJ2-7, with a tentative D call TRBD1 (5 bases). The CDR3 has 14 amino acids. V was pared by 7 bases and J by 4 bases, with 17 bases between. The germline V gene encodes CDR1 MNHEY and CDR2 SMNVEV (reference sequence). The CDR3 loop is CASTSPRAGYEQYF. The CDR3 bases are TGTGCCAGCACCTCCCCGCGTGCAGGGTACGAGCAGTACTTC.

Many counts were recorded for this clonotype. The V call is TRBV11-3, the J call TRBJ2-5; a possible D gene is TRBD2 (5 bases). The CDR3 length is 15 residues. The V gene's germline CDR1 is SGHNT and CDR2 YENEEA. The V gene lost 3 bases and the J gene lost 2 bases, with 13 bases spanning the gap. CDR3 loop: CASSLGEGRQETQYF. The CDR3 coding sequence is TGTGCCAGCAGCTTGGGTGAGGGCAGACAAGAGACCCAGTACTTC.

In its sample, this clonotype was seen many times. The chain uses TRBV11-2 and TRBJ1-1, with D perhaps matching TRBD1 (5 bases). Germline values: CDR1 SGHAT, CDR2 FQNNGV. This CDR3 spans 16 amino acids. The germline V and J ends were trimmed by 0 bases and 0 bases, with 11 bases remaining between them. CDR3 sequence reads: CASSLEIDRMNTEAFF. The CDR3 coding sequence is TGTGCCAGCAGCTTAGAAATAGACAGAATGAACACTGAAGCTTTCTTT.

Ten or more counts support this clonotype. An end of the junction does not agree with germline; a read error may underlie this. The chain combines TRBV7-7 with TRBJ2-5; tentatively, D is TRBD1 or TRBD2 (5 bases each). This CDR3 is 14 amino acids long. From germline, CDR1 is SSHAT and CDR2 FNYEAQ (reference sequence). CDR3 sequence: CASSRTGTGETQYF. The CDR3, as DNA: TGTGCTAGCAGCCGGACCGGGACGGGGGAGACCCAGTACTTC.

This clonotype was seen many times. The chain couples TRBV28 to TRBJ1-1; no firm D call. Per germline, CDR1 MDHEN and CDR2 SYDVKM. The CDR3 loop spans 13 amino acids. Trimming left V 5 bases short and J 6 bases short, with 13 bases between. The CDR3 DNA follows: TGTGCCAGCAGTCCAGCTTTAAACGCTGAAGCTTTCTTT. It yields the protein CASSPALNAEAFF.

A remark on this clonotype: One base away lies a much larger clone, so this may be a sequencing read error. V is TRBV12-3 or TRBV12-4 and J is TRBJ1-2; 7 positions agree with TRBD1. Unmatched junction bases numbered 12, after V lost 5 bases and J lost 0 bases. The CDR3 length is 17 residues. CDR3 coding DNA: TGTGCCAGCAGTGGAGGACAGGCCCCCGGGGCTAACTATGGCTACACCTTC. Protein: CASSGGQAPGANYGYTF.

This clonotype was counted many times. This sequence joins TRBV29-1 and TRBJ1-2; D is possibly TRBD1 (5 bases). The CDR3 length is 12 residues. V was shortened by 4 bases and J by 8 bases, with 14 bases between the two germline ends. The germline V gene encodes CDR1 SQVTM and CDR2 ANQGSEA. CDR3 sequence: CSVVRQGSGYTF. The DNA for the CDR3 is TGCAGCGTTGTAAGGCAGGGCTCAGGCTACACCTTC.

This clonotype was seen a few times. V and J are TRBV7-9 and TRBJ1-6; D gene uncertain. The CDR3 is made up of 17 amino acids. The V gene's germline CDR1 is SEHNR and CDR2 FQNEAQ (reference sequence). V was trimmed by 4 bases and J by 0 bases, leaving 13 bases between them. The CDR3, as DNA: TGTGCCAGCAGCTCCCAAACTGGAAGCTCCTATAATTCACCCCTCCACTTT. Protein sequence: CASSSQTGSSYNSPLHF. Combining the CDR3 with reference TRBV7-9 and TRBJ1-6 gives the whole variable domain DTGVSQNPRHKITKRGQNVTFRCDPISEHNRLYWYRQTLGQGPEFLTYFQNEAQLEKSRLLSDRFSAERPKGSFSTLEIQRTEQGDSAMYLCASSSQTGSSYNSPLHFGNGTRLTVT.

Many counts were recorded for this clonotype. J is TRBJ2-6 and V is TRBV18, with unresolved D. This CDR3 is built from 16 residues. Germline lookup yields CDR1 KGHSH and CDR2 LQKENI. Trimming took off 2 bases at V and 0 bases at J, with 8 bases between the two ends. Written as DNA, the CDR3 is TGTGCCAGCTCACCATTGAAGAGCTCTGGGGCCAACGTCCTGACTTTC. Translating gives CASSPLKSSGANVLTF.

This clonotype was seen at least ten times. V usage is TRBV2 and J usage is TRBJ1-2; D unclear. CDR1 and CDR2 from the germline V gene are SNHLY and FYNNEI. Between the trimmed V and J ends, which lost 4 bases and 6 bases, there was a span of 12 bases. The CDR3 length is 13 residues. CDR3 in DNA: TGTGCCAGCAGTGGGGTAGGGCAGGATGGCTACACCTTC. Its translation: CASSGVGQDGYTF.

The table lists this clonotype with many counts. The chain links TRBV20-1 to TRBJ2-3; D not certain. The CDR3 loop spans 14 amino acids. CDR1 and CDR2 (germline): DFQATT, SNEGSKA (reference sequence). V lost 5 bases and J 6 bases, leaving 18 bases between the germline ends. CDR3 sequence reads: CSALDPGGLDTQYF. CDR3 coding DNA: TGCAGTGCTTTGGACCCCGGTGGATTGGATACGCAGTATTTT.

Many counts were recorded for this clonotype. The rearrangement joins TRBV27 to TRBJ1-1; D unresolved. Germline CDR1 is MNHEY and CDR2 is SMNVEV (reference sequence). CDR3 size: 13 residues. The V end lost 5 bases, the J end lost 10 bases, and 17 bases lay between the germline ends. CDR3 loop: CASSTSTTVGAFF. The CDR3 nucleotides read TGTGCCAGCAGTACCTCGACAACGGTGGGAGCTTTCTTT.

The rearrangement joins TRBV7-3 to TRBJ2-2; D remains unclear. The V end was cut by 5 bases, the J end by 6 bases, with 10 bases between. Germline V gene data show CDR1 as SGHTA and CDR2 as FQGTGA. This CDR3 is 13 amino acids long. The CDR3 DNA follows: TGTGCCAGCAGCGCAGGCCCGTCCGGGGAGCTGTTTTTT. It yields the protein CASSAGPSGELFF.

This chain connects TRBV6-1 to TRBJ1-1, with D possibly matching TRBD1 (5 bases). This CDR3 spans 13 amino acids. Deletions cut 8 bases from V and 8 bases from J, with 18 bases between. The germline V gene has CDR1 MNHNS and CDR2 SASEGT. CDR3 sequence: CASVSTPRAEAFF. In DNA, the CDR3 is TGTGCCAGCGTATCGACCCCCAGGGCCGAAGCTTTCTTT.

This clonotype was observed at least ten times. This chain links TRBV11-2 with TRBJ2-3; the match to TRBD1 covers 9 bases. The CDR3 runs 15 residues. CDR1 SGHAT and CDR2 FQNNGV come from the germline V gene. Germline trimming cut 4 bases from V and 4 bases from J; bases unmatched to any gene: 6. In nucleotides, the CDR3 is TGTGCCAGCAGCTCCCGGGACAGGGACCCAGATACGCAGTATTTT. Encoded protein: CASSSRDRDPDTQYF.

This chain links TRBV20-1 with TRBJ2-3; 10 bases match TRBD2. The V gene's germline CDR1 is DFQATT and CDR2 SNEGSKA (reference sequence). V shed 1 base, J shed 6 bases, and the junction held 16 bases outside the gene matches. This CDR3 contains 18 residues. CDR3 sequence: CSARGLMGAGGPVDTQYF. The CDR3, as DNA: TGCAGTGCTAGAGGTCTCATGGGAGCGGGAGGGCCGGTCGATACGCAGTATTTT.

This clonotype was seen only a few times. This chain joins TRBV3-1 and TRBJ1-5; no clear D gene. Deletions cut 0 bases from V and 3 bases from J, with 9 bases between. CDR3 length: 15 residues. CDR1 is LGHDT, CDR2 YNNKEL, per germline (reference sequence). This CDR3 is CASSQDTQPNQPQHF. In nucleotides, the CDR3 is TGTGCCAGCAGCCAAGATACACAGCCCAATCAGCCCCAGCATTTT.

The gene calls are TRBV29-1 and TRBJ1-1, with 8 nucleotides matching TRBD1. The trim removed 7 bases at V and 5 bases at J, leaving 3 bases unmatched. CDR3 length: 11 amino acids. Per germline, CDR1 SQVTM and CDR2 ANQGSEA. The CDR3 coding sequence is TGCAGCGGGACAGGGAATACTGAAGCTTTCTTT. It encodes CSGTGNTEAFF.

The V call is TRBV19, the J call TRBJ1-2; 7 bases match TRBD1. CDR1 is LNHDA and CDR2 is SQIVND in the germline V gene (reference sequence). The trim removed 0 bases at V and 4 bases at J, leaving 5 bases unmatched. The CDR3 length is 15 residues. The CDR3 coding sequence is TGTGCCAGTAGTATAGATGACAGGGAACCCTATGGCTACACCTTC. Its translation: CASSIDDREPYGYTF.

The V gene is TRBV20-1, the J gene TRBJ2-3; possible D gene TRBD2, 5 bases. This CDR3 has 14 residues. V was pared by 6 bases and J by 2 bases, with 15 bases between. CDR1 is DFQATT, CDR2 SNEGSKA, per germline (reference sequence). CDR3 residues: CSAPEGGPTDTQYF. The CDR3 DNA is TGCAGTGCCCCAGAGGGCGGACCCACAGATACGCAGTATTTT.

The V call is TRBV19, the J call TRBJ2-1, with 12 positions matching TRBD2. V lost 7 bases to trimming and J lost 7 bases; unmatched junction nucleotides: 11. In germline, CDR1 is LNHDA, CDR2 SQIVND (reference sequence). The CDR3 has 16 residues. The CDR3 coding sequence is TGTGCCAGTAATAAACTAGCGGGAGGAATGCCTAATGAGCAGTTCTTC. Amino acid sequence: CASNKLAGGMPNEQFF.

This clonotype was observed many times. This chain joins TRBV27 and TRBJ2-7; D is perhaps TRBD2 (6 bases). The CDR3 spans 15 residues. CDR1 is MNHEY and CDR2 is SMNVEV in the germline V gene (reference sequence). The V and J ends lost 4 bases and 2 bases respectively, with 15 bases between them. The CDR3 sequence is CASSWGGDPAYEQYF. The DNA for the CDR3 is TGTGCCAGCAGTTGGGGCGGGGACCCTGCCTACGAGCAGTACTTC.

This clonotype has ten or more counts. The chain employs TRBV12-3 or TRBV12-4 and TRBJ1-1; D is uncertain. V dropped 6 bases and J dropped 3 bases, with 23 bases sitting between them. There are 17 residues in the CDR3. Here the CDR3 DNA reads TGTGCCAGCAGATATGATGGGTGGGGAAACCAGGACACTGAAGCTTTCTTT. Translation gives CASRYDGWGNQDTEAFF.

This clonotype was picked up many times. V and J are TRBV7-8 and TRBJ2-7; D unresolved. This CDR3 has 14 amino acids. Germline values: CDR1 SGHVS, CDR2 FQNEAQ. Trimming took off 2 bases at V and 3 bases at J, with 11 bases between the two ends. The CDR3 DNA sequence: TGTGCCAGCAGCTTACACCCAGGATACTACGAGCAGTACTTC. It yields the protein CASSLHPGYYEQYF.

This clonotype was seen a handful of times. The chain has TRBV11-1 and TRBJ1-4; D is possibly TRBD1 (6 bases). V was clipped by 3 bases and J by 8 bases, with 16 bases between them. Germline loops: CDR1 SGHAT, CDR2 FQDESV (reference sequence). This CDR3 is built from 15 residues. CDR3 region: CASSFTGNSEEKLFF. The CDR3 nucleotides are TGTGCCAGCAGCTTTACAGGGAATTCTGAAGAAAAACTGTTTTTT.

The genes are TRBV9 and TRBJ2-4; 8 nucleotides line up with TRBD1. Unmatched junction bases numbered 7, after V lost 4 bases and J lost 1 base. The CDR3 is 16 residues long. The germline gives CDR1 SGDLS, CDR2 YYNGEE. CDR3 sequence: CASSQTGVGAKNIQYF. In DNA form, the CDR3 reads TGTGCCAGCAGCCAGACAGGGGTAGGGGCCAAAAACATTCAGTACTTC. The entire variable domain, with the rest obtained from reference TRBV9 and TRBJ2-4, is as follows: DSGVTQTPKHLITATGQRVTLRCSPRSGDLSVYWYQQSLDQGLQFLIQYYNGEERAKGNILERFSAQQFPDLHSELNLSSLELGDSALYFCASSQTGVGAKNIQYFGAGTRLSVL.